This T cell receptor beta chain derives from a study of CD8 T cells in ankylosing spondylitis. Study-wide findings and caveats: Characteristic of ankylosing spondylitis blood, it appeared, was a TCR beta motif comprising 7 to 9 highly homologous variants.

This clonotype was seen many times. Antigen unknown. From the 5' RACE reads, TCRdb called clonotypes with MiXCR, one entry per CDR3 protein. The table lists around 330,000 distinct CDR3 sequences, 11% of them singletons, with more than 7% in the top ten. Looked up from germline, CDR1 is MNHNS and CDR2 is SASEGT. The V and J ends lost 4 bases and 5 bases respectively, with 17 bases between them. The CDR3 totals 15 residues. The chain is built from TRBV6-1 and TRBJ1-1; D might be TRBD1 (6 bases). The clonotype originates from a female donor with ankylosing spondylitis or in good health (not recorded which). The specimen was blood, either unsorted or a sorted T cell fraction (not recorded which). CDR3 loop: CASSAHGGPRTEAFF. The CDR3 coding sequence is TGTGCCAGCAGTGCCCACGGGGGGCCGAGGACTGAAGCTTTCTTT.